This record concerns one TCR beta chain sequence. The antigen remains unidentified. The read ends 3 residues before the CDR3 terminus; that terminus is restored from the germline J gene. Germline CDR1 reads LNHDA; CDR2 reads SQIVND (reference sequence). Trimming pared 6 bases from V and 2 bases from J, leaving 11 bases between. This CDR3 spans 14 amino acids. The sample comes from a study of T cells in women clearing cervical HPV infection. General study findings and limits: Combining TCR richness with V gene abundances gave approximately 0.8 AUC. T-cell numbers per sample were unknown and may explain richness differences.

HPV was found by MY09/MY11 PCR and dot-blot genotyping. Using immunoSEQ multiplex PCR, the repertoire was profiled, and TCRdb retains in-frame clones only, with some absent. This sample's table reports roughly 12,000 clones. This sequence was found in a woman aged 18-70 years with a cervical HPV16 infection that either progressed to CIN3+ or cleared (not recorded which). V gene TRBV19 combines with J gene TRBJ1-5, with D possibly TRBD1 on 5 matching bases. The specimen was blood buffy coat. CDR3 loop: CASSQQVGNQPQHF. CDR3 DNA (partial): TGTGCCAGTAGCCAACAGGTTGGCAATCAGCCC.